These 19 T cell receptor beta chains were sequenced from one sample in a study of T cell clones after liver transplantation. Produced via immunoSEQ multiplex PCR; TCRdb's table is partial and in-frame only. Of about 74,000 clones detected, under 90% appear once; the ten largest clones hold less than 0.65%. The specimen was CD4+ T cells from blood, collected before liver transplant. The receptors come from a human donor who received a liver transplant.

The chain couples TRBV6-1 to TRBJ1-5, with TRBD1 identical over 7 bases. V trimming: 6 bases; J trimming: 3 bases; junction bases outside the gene matches: 8. Germline assignment: CDR1 MNHNS and CDR2 SASEGT. There are 15 residues in the CDR3. DNA of the CDR3: TGTGCCAGCAGCGACAGGGACAGAACCAATCAGCCCCAGCATTTT. This sequence encodes CASSDRDRTNQPQHF.

The V gene is TRBV19, the J gene TRBJ1-2, with D uncertain. V was pared by 6 bases and J by 4 bases, with 21 bases between. The length of the CDR3 is 16 residues. In germline, CDR1 is LNHDA, CDR2 SQIVND (reference sequence). CDR3 sequence reads: CASRPSWAAGSYGYTF. For the CDR3, the DNA is TGTGCCAGTAGGCCCTCCTGGGCGGCAGGAAGCTATGGCTACACCTTC.

The V call is TRBV6-5, the J call TRBJ2-7, with TRBD2 as a possible D gene (6 bases). The germline V and J ends were trimmed by 2 bases and 0 bases, with 11 bases remaining between them. Germline V gene lookup returns CDR1 MNHEY and CDR2 SVGAGI. The CDR3 totals 15 residues. CDR3 loop: CASSYGRGSSYEQYF. As DNA, the CDR3 is TGTGCCAGCAGTTACGGACGGGGGAGCTCCTACGAGCAGTACTTC.

The gene calls are TRBV2 and TRBJ1-2; D call uncertain. The CDR3 covers 12 residues. Germline-derived CDR1 and CDR2 are SNHLY and FYNNEI. V was trimmed by 8 bases and J by 6 bases, leaving 13 bases between them. CDR3 sequence (DNA): TGTGCCAGCGACCAAGGGAAGAATGGCTACACCTTC. Its protein product is CASDQGKNGYTF.

This clone has a single count. V usage is TRBV11-2 and J usage is TRBJ1-2; the D gene is possibly TRBD1 (6 bases). CDR1 is SGHAT, CDR2 FQNNGV, per germline. The V and J ends lost 4 bases and 6 bases respectively, with 12 bases between them. This CDR3 has 13 residues. The CDR3 here is CASSSQGSNGYTF. The CDR3 coding sequence is TGTGCCAGCAGCTCCCAGGGGTCCAATGGCTACACCTTC.

V and J are TRBV9 and TRBJ2-1; 8 positions agree with TRBD2. The CDR3 covers 17 residues. V shed 0 bases, J shed 4 bases, and the junction held 9 bases outside the gene matches. Germline V gene data show CDR1 as SGDLS and CDR2 as YYNGEE. CDR3 sequence: CASSVAPLAGTYNEQFF. CDR3 nucleotides: TGTGCCAGCAGCGTAGCCCCTTTAGCGGGAACATACAATGAGCAGTTCTTC.

The CDR3, as DNA: TGTGCCACCGGCGGATACCCCTACGAGCAGTACTTC. Amino acids: CATGGYPYEQYF. The chain is built from TRBV2 and TRBJ2-7; D gene ambiguous. Germline assignment: CDR1 SNHLY and CDR2 FYNNEI. V was clipped by 10 bases and J by 2 bases, with 12 bases between them. The CDR3 covers 12 residues.

This chain uses TRBV6-6 with TRBJ2-2, with TRBD2 as a possible D gene (5 bases). Deletions cut 6 bases from V and 8 bases from J, with 10 bases between. Germline CDR1 reads MNHNY; CDR2 reads SVGAGI (reference sequence). The CDR3 sequence is 12 residues long. The CDR3 region is CASSGGGGELFF. In DNA form, the CDR3 reads TGTGCCAGCAGCGGAGGCGGAGGGGAGCTGTTTTTT.

V usage is TRBV4-3 and J usage is TRBJ1-3; D ambiguous. The CDR3 runs 15 residues. The germline V gene has CDR1 LGHNA and CDR2 YSLEER. V dropped 4 bases and J dropped 2 bases, with 12 bases sitting between them. The chain's CDR3 is CASSPGRTPGNTIYF. As DNA, the CDR3 is TGCGCCAGCAGCCCCGGACGGACTCCTGGAAACACCATATATTTT.

The chain joins TRBV6-1 to TRBJ2-7; 9 bases are shared with TRBD1. This CDR3 spans 13 amino acids. V lost 7 bases and J lost 4; bases outside the gene matches: 5. The germline V gene encodes CDR1 MNHNS and CDR2 SASEGT. The CDR3 reads CASTKQGAYEQYF. CDR3 sequence (DNA): TGTGCCAGCACAAAACAGGGGGCTTACGAGCAGTACTTC.

The chain combines TRBV5-6 with TRBJ2-4; D unresolved. Germline V gene lookup returns CDR1 SGHDT and CDR2 YYEEEE. This CDR3 has 15 amino acids. V dropped 0 bases and J dropped 6 bases, with 13 bases sitting between them. CDR3 nucleotides: TGTGCCAGCAGCTTGGGGTACTATGCAGGAAACATTCAGTACTTC. Protein: CASSLGYYAGNIQYF.

The V and J genes are TRBV6-1 and TRBJ2-5, with D possibly being TRBD2 (6 bases). The CDR3 length is 14 residues. Deletions cut 3 bases from V and 2 bases from J, with 10 bases between. Germline CDR1 and CDR2: MNHNS and SASEGT. CDR3 sequence reads: CASSDPGLQETQYF. The CDR3, as DNA: TGTGCCAGCAGTGACCCGGGACTGCAAGAGACCCAGTACTTC.

This chain connects TRBV14 to TRBJ2-1; the match to TRBD2 covers 10 bases. The CDR3 consists of 21 residues. The germline V gene encodes CDR1 SGHDN and CDR2 FVKESK. After removal of 0 bases from V and 3 bases from J, the junction contained 17 bases not matched to a gene. The DNA of the CDR3 is TGTGCCAGCAGCCAAGACCCATGGGGCGGGACTAGCGATCTGAACTACAATGAGCAGTTCTTC. As protein: CASSQDPWGGTSDLNYNEQFF.

The chain couples TRBV4-1 to TRBJ2-4, with TRBD2 identical over 10 bases. The V gene's germline CDR1 is MGHRA and CDR2 YSYEKL. The CDR3 contains 16 residues. With V trimmed by 3 bases and J by 0 bases, 2 bases remained unmatched. The CDR3 sequence is CASSHLAGVAKNIQYF. In DNA form, the CDR3 reads TGCGCCAGCAGCCATCTAGCGGGAGTAGCCAAAAACATTCAGTACTTC.

The genes are TRBV28 and TRBJ1-2, with 7 bases identical to TRBD1. The junction had 5 bases not matched to a gene; V was cut back by 4 bases and J by 0 bases. The germline V gene has CDR1 MDHEN and CDR2 SYDVKM. CDR3 length equals 15 residues. CDR3 sequence: CASSWDSYSNYGYTF. As DNA, the CDR3 is TGTGCCAGCAGTTGGGACAGTTATTCTAACTATGGCTACACCTTC.

The chain uses TRBV19 and TRBJ1-2; unclear D gene. V was cut by 8 bases and J by 8 bases, with 18 bases left in between. Germline assignment: CDR1 LNHDA and CDR2 SQIVND (reference sequence). The CDR3 loop spans 13 amino acids. CDR3 in amino acids: CASGNWGGNGYTF. DNA for the CDR3: TGTGCCAGTGGAAACTGGGGTGGGAACGGCTACACCTTC.

This sequence joins TRBV19 and TRBJ2-5, with D uncertain. This CDR3 comprises 13 residues. V gave up 7 bases and J gave up 0 bases, with 9 bases separating them. Germline V gene lookup returns CDR1 LNHDA and CDR2 SQIVND (reference sequence). The CDR3 protein is CASTAANQETQYF. The CDR3 DNA is TGTGCCAGTACCGCGGCAAACCAAGAGACCCAGTACTTC.

This chain joins TRBV7-3 and TRBJ1-1; D remains ambiguous. V lost 5 bases and J 1 base, leaving 8 bases between the germline ends. Germline CDR1 and CDR2: SGHTA and FQGTGA. This CDR3 is built from 13 residues. CDR3 amino acids: CASSQLRNTEAFF. The CDR3 DNA is TGTGCCAGCAGCCAGCTAAGGAACACTGAAGCTTTCTTT.

The chain couples TRBV5-1 to TRBJ1-1, with a possible D match to TRBD1 (5 bases). The CDR3 extends over 14 amino acids. The germline gives CDR1 SGHRS, CDR2 YFSETQ. The V end was cut by 4 bases, the J end by 4 bases, with 14 bases between. For the CDR3, the DNA is TGCGCCAGCAGCAACAAAAGGGGAGCCACTGAAGCTTTCTTT. Protein: CASSNKRGATEAFF. The entire variable domain, with the rest obtained from reference TRBV5-1 and TRBJ1-1, is as follows: KAGVTQTPRYLIKTRGQQVTLSCSPISGHRSVSWYQQTPGQGLQFLFEYFSETQRNKGNFPGRFSGRQFSNSRSEMNVSTLELGDSALYLCASSNKRGATEAFFGQGTRLTVV.